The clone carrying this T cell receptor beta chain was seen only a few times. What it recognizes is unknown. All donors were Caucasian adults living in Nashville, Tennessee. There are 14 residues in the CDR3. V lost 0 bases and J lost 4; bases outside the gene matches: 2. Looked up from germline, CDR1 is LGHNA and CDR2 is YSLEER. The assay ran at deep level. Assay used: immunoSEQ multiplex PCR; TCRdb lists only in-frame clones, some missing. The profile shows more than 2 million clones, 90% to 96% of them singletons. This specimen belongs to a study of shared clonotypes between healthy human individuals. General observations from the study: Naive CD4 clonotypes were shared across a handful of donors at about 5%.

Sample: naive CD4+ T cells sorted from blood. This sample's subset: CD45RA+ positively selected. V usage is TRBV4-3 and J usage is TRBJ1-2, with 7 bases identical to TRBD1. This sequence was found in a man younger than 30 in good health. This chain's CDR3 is CASSQEGGAYGYTF. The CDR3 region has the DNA TGCGCCAGCAGCCAAGAAGGGGGCGCCTATGGCTACACCTTC.